This TCR beta chain stems from a study of T cell changes during pregnancy in multiple sclerosis. The germline V and J ends were trimmed by 1 base and 2 bases, with 6 bases remaining between them. Looked up from germline, CDR1 is SGHAT and CDR2 is FQNNGV. The CDR3 has 14 residues. Using immunoSEQ multiplex PCR, the repertoire was profiled, and TCRdb retains in-frame clones only, with some absent. The sample consists of around 67,000 clones, around 90% of them appearing once. This chain uses TRBV11-2 with TRBJ2-1, with D perhaps matching TRBD1 (6 bases). The sample in question was peripheral blood, obtained after pregnancy. The receptor was derived from a female donor in good health, enrolled as a control in a pregnancy study. The CDR3 DNA reads as TGTGCCAGCAGCTTAGGACAGGCCTACAATGAGCAGTTCTTC. It is translated as CASSLGQAYNEQFF.